This record concerns one T cell receptor (beta chain) sequence. A much larger clonotype is one base distant, so this may be a read error. TCRdb independently ran MiXCR on the PCR reads; one entry per CDR3 protein. The table has fewer than 350,000 distinct CDR3 sequences, about 21% seen once. This specimen comes from a study of molecular identifiers for immune sequencing clone quantification. Construction of naive CD8 libraries employed about 19,000 to 1,000,000 sorted cells together with 10%, 30% or 50% RNA. The sequence was collected from a human donor in good health. Some libraries in this study had Jurkat cell RNA spiked in. Sequencing was performed on naive CD8+ T cells from blood, with Jurkat cell RNA spiked in. Subset: FACS-sorted CD8+CD4-CCR7+CD45RA+ naive T cells.

CDR3 sequence reads: CASSYGVGQLREQYF. In DNA form, the CDR3 reads TGTGCCAGCAGTTACGGAGTGGGACAGCTCCGCGAGCAGTACTTC. The chain is built from TRBV6-2 or TRBV6-3 and TRBJ2-7, with TRBD1 matching 7 bases. V lost 2 bases to trimming and J lost 6 bases; unmatched junction nucleotides: 10. CDR1 and CDR2 (germline): MNHEY, SVGEGT. CDR3 length: 15 amino acids.